Shown below are 8 T cell receptor beta chains from a single sample sequenced in a study of ipilimumab plus nivolumab after autologous stem cell transplantation. TCRdb keeps only in-frame clones here, not all; method: immunoSEQ multiplex PCR. Among about 10,000 clones listed, approximately 72% were seen once. This material consisted of PBMCs, taken in a trial of ipilimumab plus nivolumab as post-transplant consolidation. The origin of the receptors is a male donor with diffuse large B-cell lymphoma.

The chain has TRBV9 and TRBJ2-1; D unresolved. Germline CDR1 SGDLS, CDR2 YYNGEE. V gave up 0 bases and J gave up 4 bases, with 14 bases separating them. The CDR3 covers 16 residues. CDR3 residues: CASSVGSVMLYNEQFF. CDR3 in DNA: TGTGCCAGCAGCGTAGGATCCGTTATGCTTTACAATGAGCAGTTCTTC.

The rearrangement links TRBV10-3 to TRBJ1-5; 7 nucleotides align to TRBD1. Germline lookup yields CDR1 ENHRY and CDR2 SYGVKD. Trimming at V came to 10 bases and at J to 4 bases, leaving 10 bases not matched to a gene. This CDR3 is 14 amino acids long. The CDR3 region has the DNA TGTGCCACCGACACAGGGGATATTAATCAGCCCCAGCATTTT. It codes for CATDTGDINQPQHF.

The rearrangement joins TRBV5-1 to TRBJ2-3; 7 positions match TRBD2. V was pared by 3 bases and J by 8 bases, with 6 bases of the junction left unmatched. The CDR3 is 13 amino acids. The germline CDR1 and CDR2 sequences are SGHRS and YFSETQ. The CDR3 sequence is CASSSLGGGTQYF. CDR3 nucleotides: TGCGCCAGCAGCTCACTTGGGGGGGGTACGCAGTATTTT.

The chain joins TRBV18 to TRBJ1-2; no clear D. Germline CDR1 and CDR2: KGHSH and LQKENI. V shed 3 bases and J shed 8 bases, with 13 bases lying between them. CDR3 size: 13 residues. For the CDR3, the DNA is TGTGCCAGCTCACCGGACCCCCCGGGAGGCTACACCTTC. Residues: CASSPDPPGGYTF.

This sequence joins TRBV29-1 and TRBJ1-2, with D maybe TRBD1 (6 bases). Germline loops: CDR1 SQVTM, CDR2 ANQGSEA. The V end was cut by 4 bases, the J end by 3 bases, with 15 bases between. This CDR3 region has 14 residues. CDR3 coding DNA: TGCAGCGTTGTACGGGGGGCGGACGACTATGGCTACACCTTC. Its translation is CSVVRGADDYGYTF.

The chain couples TRBV7-2 to TRBJ2-3; D possibly uses TRBD1 or TRBD2 (6 bases each). Germline CDR1 reads SGHTA; CDR2 reads FQGNSA. Trimming removed 3 bases at V and 5 bases at J, with 15 bases between. The CDR3 consists of 15 residues. The CDR3 loop reads CASSFSWGARDTQYF. CDR3 in DNA: TGTGCCAGCAGCTTTTCTTGGGGGGCACGAGATACGCAGTATTTT.

The chain joins TRBV9 to TRBJ2-2, with 9 bases aligning to TRBD1. Germline-derived CDR1 and CDR2 are SGDLS and YYNGEE. The V and J ends lost 5 bases and 6 bases, in that order; junction bases with no gene match: 2. CDR3 length: 13 amino acids. As DNA, the CDR3 is TGTGCCAGCAGAGGGGACAGGGCCGGGGAGCTGTTTTTT. Its protein product is CASRGDRAGELFF.

This chain uses TRBV30 with TRBJ1-1; maybe TRBD1 (6 bases). V shed 3 bases and J shed 3 bases, with 8 bases lying between them. CDR1 and CDR2 (germline): GTSNPN, SVGIG (reference sequence). The CDR3 extends over 12 amino acids. The CDR3 DNA reads as TGTGCCTGGAGAAGGGGGGACACTGAAGCTTTCTTT. As protein: CAWRRGDTEAFF.